This T cell receptor (beta chain) stems from a study of T-cell reconstitution after alpha-beta-depleted transplantation in children. It was with unique molecular identifiers that the TCRbeta library was prepared. Each CDR3 protein is one row after TCRdb ran MiXCR on the PCR reads. This table has some 400,000 distinct CDR3 sequences, approximately 20% appearing once. This clonotype was seen a few times. This receptor was identified in a human donor who donated a stem cell graft to a child with acute myeloid leukemia. Specimen: PBMCs from the stem cell graft donor, collected from the stem cell graft.

Here the CDR3 reads CASSSLTGQGDTF. In DNA, the CDR3 is TGTGCCAGCAGCTCCCTTACAGGACAGGGGGACACCTTC. The chain employs TRBV7-2 and TRBJ1-2, with 10 bases matching TRBD1. The CDR3 runs 13 residues. V trimming: 4 bases; J trimming: 12 bases; junction bases outside the gene matches: 8. In germline, CDR1 is SGHTA, CDR2 FQGNSA.